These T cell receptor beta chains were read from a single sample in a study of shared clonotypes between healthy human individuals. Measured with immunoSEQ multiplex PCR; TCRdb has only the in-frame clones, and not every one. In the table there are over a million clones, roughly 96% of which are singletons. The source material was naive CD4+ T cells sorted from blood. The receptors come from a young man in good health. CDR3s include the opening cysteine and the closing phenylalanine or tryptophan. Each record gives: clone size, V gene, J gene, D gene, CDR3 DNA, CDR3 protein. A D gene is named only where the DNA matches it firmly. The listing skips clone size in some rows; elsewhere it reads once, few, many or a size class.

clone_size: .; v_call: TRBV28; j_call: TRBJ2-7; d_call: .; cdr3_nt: TGTGCCAGCAGCACCCCCGGTCAGGGACCCTACGAGCAGTACTTC; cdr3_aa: CASSTPGQGPYEQYF
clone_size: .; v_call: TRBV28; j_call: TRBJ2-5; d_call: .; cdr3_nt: TGTGCCAGCAAAGGGACTCCCCCAGTGGAGACCCAGTACTTC; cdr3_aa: CASKGTPPVETQYF
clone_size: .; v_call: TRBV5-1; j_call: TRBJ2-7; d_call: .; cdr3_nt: TGCGCCAGCAGCTCTGGATCCCTCGGGGGCGAGCAGTACTTC; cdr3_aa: CASSSGSLGGEQYF
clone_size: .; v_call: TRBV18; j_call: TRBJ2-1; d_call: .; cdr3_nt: TGTGCCAGCTCACCACTGGCCGGATCTGAGCAGTTCTTC; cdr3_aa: CASSPLAGSEQFF
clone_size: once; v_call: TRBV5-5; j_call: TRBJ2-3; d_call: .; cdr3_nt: TGTGCCAGCAGTCCAGGACACCTCGGCACAGATACGCAGTATTTT; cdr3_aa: CASSPGHLGTDTQYF
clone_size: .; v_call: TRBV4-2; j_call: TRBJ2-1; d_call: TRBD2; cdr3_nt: TGTGCCAGCAGCCAAGATACACGGGAGGGCTACAATGAGCAGTTCTTC; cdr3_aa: CASSQDTREGYNEQFF
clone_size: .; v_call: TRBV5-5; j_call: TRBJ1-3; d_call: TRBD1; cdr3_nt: TGTGCCAGCAGCTTGGGCTCCGGACAGGGAAGCTCTGGAAACACCATATATTTT; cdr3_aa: CASSLGSGQGSSGNTIYF
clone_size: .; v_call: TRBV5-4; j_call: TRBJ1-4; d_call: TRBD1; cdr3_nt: TGTGCCAGCAGCTTGGGTTTGAGGCAGGGGGCCATTGCCCCAAATGAAAAACTGTTTTTT; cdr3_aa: CASSLGLRQGAIAPNEKLFF
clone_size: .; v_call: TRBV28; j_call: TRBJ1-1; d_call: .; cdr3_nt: TGTGCCAGCAGGGAGGGAGTAATGAACACTGAAGCTTTCTTT; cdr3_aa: CASREGVMNTEAFF
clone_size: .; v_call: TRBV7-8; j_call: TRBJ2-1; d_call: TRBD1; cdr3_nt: TGTGCCAGCACCCGGACAGGCTACAATGAGCAGTTCTTC; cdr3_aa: CASTRTGYNEQFF
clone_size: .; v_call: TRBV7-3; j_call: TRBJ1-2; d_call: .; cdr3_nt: TGTGCCAGCAGCTTAAACCCCCGGGAGGTGAGCTACACCTTC; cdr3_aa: CASSLNPREVSYTF
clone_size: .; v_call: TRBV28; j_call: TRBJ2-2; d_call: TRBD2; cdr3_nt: TGTGCCAGCAGTTTAGGACTAGCTGGGACCGGGGAGCTGTTTTTT; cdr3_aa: CASSLGLAGTGELFF
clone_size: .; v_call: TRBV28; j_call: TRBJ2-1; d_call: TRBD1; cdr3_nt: TGTGCCAGCAGTTTAGTTGGCAGGGGGCTTAATGAGCAGTTCTTC; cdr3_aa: CASSLVGRGLNEQFF
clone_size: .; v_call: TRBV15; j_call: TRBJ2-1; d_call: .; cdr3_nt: TGTGCCACCAGCAGAGATCAGGTCAGCTCCTACAATGAGCAGTTCTTC; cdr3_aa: CATSRDQVSSYNEQFF
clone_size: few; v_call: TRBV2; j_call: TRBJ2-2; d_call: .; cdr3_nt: TGTGCCAGCAGTGAATACAGGGAAGACGGGGAGCTGTTTTTT; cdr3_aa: CASSEYREDGELFF
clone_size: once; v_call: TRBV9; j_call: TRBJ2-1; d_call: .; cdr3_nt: TGTGCCAGCAGCGTTAACAGGGACAATGAGCAGTTCTTC; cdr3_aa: CASSVNRDNEQFF
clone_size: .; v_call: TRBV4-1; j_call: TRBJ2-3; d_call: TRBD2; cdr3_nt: TGCGCCAGCAGCCAAGATTACAGCGGGAGCCCAGATACGCAGTATTTT; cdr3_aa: CASSQDYSGSPDTQYF
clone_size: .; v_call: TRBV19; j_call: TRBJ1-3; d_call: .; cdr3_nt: TGTGCCAGTAGTATCGGTCCTGGGGGAAACACCATATATTTT; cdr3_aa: CASSIGPGGNTIYF
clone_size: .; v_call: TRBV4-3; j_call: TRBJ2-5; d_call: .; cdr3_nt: TGCGCCAGCAGCCAAGGCAGTCAAGAGACCCAGTACTTC; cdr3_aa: CASSQGSQETQYF
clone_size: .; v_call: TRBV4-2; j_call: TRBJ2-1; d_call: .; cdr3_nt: TGTGCCAGCAGCCAAGAATCGTCGTCCTACAATGAGCAGTTCTTC; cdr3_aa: CASSQESSSYNEQFF
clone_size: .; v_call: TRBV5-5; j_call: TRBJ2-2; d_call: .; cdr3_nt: TGTGCCAGCAGCCCCGGCATCTCGAACACCGGGGAGCTGTTTTTT; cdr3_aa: CASSPGISNTGELFF
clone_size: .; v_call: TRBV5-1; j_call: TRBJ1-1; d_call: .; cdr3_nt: TGCGCCAGCAGCTTGGACCCCAACCAACTAGGGGAAGCTTTCTTT; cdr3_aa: CASSLDPNQLGEAFF
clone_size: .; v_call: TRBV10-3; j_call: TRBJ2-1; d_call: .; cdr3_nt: TGTGCCATCAGTTCGAATGGGAATGAGCAGTTCTTC; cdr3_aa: CAISSNGNEQFF
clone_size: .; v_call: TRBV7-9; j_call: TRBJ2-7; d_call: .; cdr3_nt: TGTGCCAGCAGCTTATCGGACAGCACCTACGAGCAGTACTTC; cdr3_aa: CASSLSDSTYEQYF
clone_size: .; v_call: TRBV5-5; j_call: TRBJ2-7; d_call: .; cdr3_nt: TGTGCCAGCAGCTTCGGGGGAGGTCGCTCGTACAGCGAGCAGTACTTC; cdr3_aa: CASSFGGGRSYSEQYF
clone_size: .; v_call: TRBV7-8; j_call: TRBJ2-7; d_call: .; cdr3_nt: TGTGCCAGCAGCTTAGTCGTGGTTAGTTTGCGAGACAGTAAGTACGAGCAGTACTTC; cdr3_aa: CASSLVVVSLRDSKYEQYF
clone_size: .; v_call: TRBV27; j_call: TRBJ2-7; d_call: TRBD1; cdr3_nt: TGTGCCAGCAGGAGGGGACAGGGGACCTACGAGCAGTACTTC; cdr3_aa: CASRRGQGTYEQYF
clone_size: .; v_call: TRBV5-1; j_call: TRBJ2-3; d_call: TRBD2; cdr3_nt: TGCGCCAGCAGCTTACTAGCGGGACCCACAGATACGCAGTATTTT; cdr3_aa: CASSLLAGPTDTQYF
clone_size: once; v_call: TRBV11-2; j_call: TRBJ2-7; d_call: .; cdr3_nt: TGTGCCAGCAGCTTGACTCCCTCCGCGGGGGCGCGGATCTACGAGCAGTACTTC; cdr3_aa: CASSLTPSAGARIYEQYF
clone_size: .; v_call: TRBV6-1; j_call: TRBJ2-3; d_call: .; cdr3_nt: TGTGCCAGCAGTGGACCTCGGGCCGGCACAGATACGCAGTATTTT; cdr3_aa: CASSGPRAGTDTQYF
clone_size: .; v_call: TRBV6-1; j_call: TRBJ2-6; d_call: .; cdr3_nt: TGTGCCAGCAGTGCTCTTTCCTCTGGGGCCAACGTCCTGACTTTC; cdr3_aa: CASSALSSGANVLTF
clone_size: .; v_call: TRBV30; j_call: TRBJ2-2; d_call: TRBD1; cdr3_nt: TGTGCCTGGAGTCCCCGACAGGGTGTGTTGTTTTTT; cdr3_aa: CAWSPRQGVLFF
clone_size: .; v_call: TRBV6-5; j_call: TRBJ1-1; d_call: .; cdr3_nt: TGTGCCAGCAGTTACTTCCAGGCCACTGAAGCTTTCTTT; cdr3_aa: CASSYFQATEAFF
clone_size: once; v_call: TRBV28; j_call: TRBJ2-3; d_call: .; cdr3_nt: TGTGCCAGCAGTAAGACGGATACGCAGTATTTT; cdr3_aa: CASSKTDTQYF
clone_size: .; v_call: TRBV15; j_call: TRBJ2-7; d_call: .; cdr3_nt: TGTGCCACCAGCCCCCTAGCGTTCTACGAGCAGTACTTC; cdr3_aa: CATSPLAFYEQYF
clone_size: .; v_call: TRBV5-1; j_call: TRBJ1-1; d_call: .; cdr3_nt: TGCGCCAGCAATTTTGGATGGGGGGCTATGAACACTGAAGCTTTCTTT; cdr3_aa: CASNFGWGAMNTEAFF
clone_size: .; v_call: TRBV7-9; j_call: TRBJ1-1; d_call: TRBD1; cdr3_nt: TGTGCCAGCACCCCAGGGGGGCGTAGCTGGGCTGAAGCTTTCTTT; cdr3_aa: CASTPGGRSWAEAFF
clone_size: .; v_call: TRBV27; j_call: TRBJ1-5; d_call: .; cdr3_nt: TGTGCCAGCAGTTCTAGGGGGAGCAATCAGCCCCAGCATTTT; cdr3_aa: CASSSRGSNQPQHF
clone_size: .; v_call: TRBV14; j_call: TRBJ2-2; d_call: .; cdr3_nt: TGTGCCAGCAGGCCCGGAGGCACCGGGGAGCTGTTTTTT; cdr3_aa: CASRPGGTGELFF
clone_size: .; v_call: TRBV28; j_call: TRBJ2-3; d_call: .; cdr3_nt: TGTGCCAGCAGCGATCCTTACTTCATTCCAGATACGCAGTATTTT; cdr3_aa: CASSDPYFIPDTQYF
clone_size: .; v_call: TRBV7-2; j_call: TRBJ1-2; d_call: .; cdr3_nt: TGTGCCAGCAGATCAGGACAGTATGGCTACACCTTC; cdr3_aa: CASRSGQYGYTF
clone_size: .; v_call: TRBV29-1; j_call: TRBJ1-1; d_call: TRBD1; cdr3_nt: TGCAGCGTAAACAGGGGGACTGAAGCTTTCTTT; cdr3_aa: CSVNRGTEAFF
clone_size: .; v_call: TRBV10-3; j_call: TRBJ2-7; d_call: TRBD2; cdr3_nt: TGTGCCAACGGGGGGGGCCCCTCCTACGAGCAGTACTTC; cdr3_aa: CANGGGPSYEQYF
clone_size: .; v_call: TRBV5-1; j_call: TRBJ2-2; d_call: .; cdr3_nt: TGCGCCAGCAAGGCAAACGAGCCGCTCGGGGTCGGGGAGCTGTTTTTT; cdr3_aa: CASKANEPLGVGELFF
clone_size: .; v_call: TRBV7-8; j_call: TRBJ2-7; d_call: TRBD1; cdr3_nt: TGTGCCAGCAGCCCAAGGGACAGGGGGCTCTACGAGCAGTACTTC; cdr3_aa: CASSPRDRGLYEQYF
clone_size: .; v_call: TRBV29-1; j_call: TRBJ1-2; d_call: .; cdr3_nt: TGCAGCGTTGAGGAACGGTTGCGGAGAGTTAACTATGGCTACACCTTC; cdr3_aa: CSVEERLRRVNYGYTF
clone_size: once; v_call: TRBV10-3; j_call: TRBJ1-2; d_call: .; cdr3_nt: TGTGCCATCAGTGAGTCGAGAAGGGATGGCTACACCTTC; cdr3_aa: CAISESRRDGYTF
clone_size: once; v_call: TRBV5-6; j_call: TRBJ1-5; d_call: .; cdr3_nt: TGTGCCAGCAGCTTGTTCCGGGGGGTAGTTCAGCCCCAGCATTTT; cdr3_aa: CASSLFRGVVQPQHF
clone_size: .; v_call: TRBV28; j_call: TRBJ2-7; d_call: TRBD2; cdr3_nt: TGTGCCAGCAGTTTATGGATGGGACTAGCGGGAGGTACCTACGAGCAGTACTTC; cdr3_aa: CASSLWMGLAGGTYEQYF
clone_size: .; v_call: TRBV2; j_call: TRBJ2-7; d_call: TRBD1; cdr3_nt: TGTGCCAGCCATCCGGGACAGGGCATCAACGAGCAGTACTTC; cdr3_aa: CASHPGQGINEQYF
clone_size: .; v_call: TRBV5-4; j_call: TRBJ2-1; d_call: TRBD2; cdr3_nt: TGTGCCAGCAGCCGCGCCCGCGGGAGCAGAGAGCAGTTCTTC; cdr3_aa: CASSRARGSREQFF
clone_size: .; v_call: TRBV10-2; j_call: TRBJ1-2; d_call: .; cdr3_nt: TGCGCCAGCAGGGAGACCTATGGCTACACCTTC; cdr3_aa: CASRETYGYTF
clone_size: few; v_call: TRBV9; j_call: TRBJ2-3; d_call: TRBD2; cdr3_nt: TGTGCCAGCAGCGTACCAATCGGCGGTGGGACAGGGACTAGCGGGAGGACAGATACGCAGTATTTT; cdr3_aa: CASSVPIGGGTGTSGRTDTQYF
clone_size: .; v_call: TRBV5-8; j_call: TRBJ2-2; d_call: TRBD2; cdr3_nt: TGTGCCAGCAGCTCATATGGACTAGCGGGAGGAAGGGGTTCTGGGGAGCTGTTTTTT; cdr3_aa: CASSSYGLAGGRGSGELFF